This T cell receptor beta chain was documented in a study of T cells after yellow fever vaccination. Study information: Preparation used SMART-Seq v4 Ultra Low Input for the low-cell-number fractions.

Study results and limitations: Post-booster reappearance was seen for most primary-vaccination clones (around 96% CD4, roughly 88% CD8).

A universal primer site and UMIs were added as TCR cDNA was made by 5'RACE template switching. TCRdb recomputed calls from the 5' RACE reads with MiXCR, one row per CDR3 protein. Here the sample spans about 120,000 distinct CDR3 sequences, about 16% being singletons. This clonotype has only a few counts. The antigen is not known. This TCR derives from a man aged 18 to 29 who received the YFV17D yellow fever vaccine. The material was CD8+ T cells sorted from PBMCs, obtained 5 days after the yellow fever booster vaccination.

The CDR3 here is CASSSTEDTEAFF. CDR3 DNA sequence: TGTGCCAGCAGCTCCACCGAAGACACTGAAGCTTTCTTT. The chain uses TRBV7-9 and TRBJ1-1; D unclear. V gave up 4 bases and J gave up 3 bases, with 9 bases separating them. Germline values: CDR1 SEHNR, CDR2 FQNEAQ (reference sequence). The CDR3 spans 13 residues.